Below are 9 T cell receptor beta chains sequenced from a single sample in a study of technical replicates of blood from several donors. Generated by immunoSEQ multiplex PCR, the TCRdb table keeps only in-frame clones and is missing some. Here the sample spans some 80,000 clones, approximately 94% being singletons. Sequencing used T cells isolated from PBMCs. Receptors were obtained from a human donor in good health.

The CDR3 here is CASGNSGHYEQFF. CDR3 bases: TGTGCCAGCGGGAATAGCGGTCACTATGAGCAGTTCTTC. V is TRBV6-1 and J is TRBJ2-1; the D gene is possibly TRBD2 (6 bases). V was pared by 8 bases and J by 8 bases, with 16 bases between. CDR1 and CDR2 from the germline V gene are MNHNS and SASEGT. The CDR3 loop spans 13 amino acids.

The rearrangement joins TRBV28 to TRBJ2-7; possible D gene TRBD2, 6 bases. CDR3 length: 18 residues. The germline CDR1 and CDR2 sequences are MDHEN and SYDVKM. The ends were cut back, 4 bases at V and 0 bases at J, with 22 bases in the middle. CDR3 DNA sequence: TGTGCCAGCAGTTCATTAACACTCCGGGGGTCCACCTCCTACGAGCAGTACTTC. This encodes CASSSLTLRGSTSYEQYF.

The rearrangement links TRBV4-3 to TRBJ1-1; a weak D match, TRBD1 (5 bases). The CDR3 runs 15 residues. V dropped 1 base and J dropped 4 bases, with 13 bases sitting between them. Germline V gene data show CDR1 as LGHNA and CDR2 as YSLEER. The CDR3 bases are TGCGCCAGCAGCCAAGGGCCCGGGGGAGTCACTGAAGCTTTCTTT. Translation gives CASSQGPGGVTEAFF.

This clone has only one observation. The CDR3 here is CASSLYRGLSQPQHF. DNA of the CDR3: TGTGCCAGCAGTTTATACAGGGGGCTGAGTCAGCCCCAGCATTTT. J is TRBJ1-5 and V is TRBV27, with 9 bases fitting TRBD1. The CDR3 consists of 15 residues. Germline trimming cut 1 base from V and 6 bases from J; bases unmatched to any gene: 4. Looked up from germline, CDR1 is MNHEY and CDR2 is SMNVEV (reference sequence).

The chain carries TRBV6-6 and TRBJ2-1; TRBD2 agrees at 10 bases. The trim removed 3 bases at V and 6 bases at J, leaving 8 bases unmatched. Germline V gives CDR1 MNHNY, CDR2 SVGAGI (reference sequence). The CDR3 loop spans 16 amino acids. The CDR3 here is CASSYTLAGVINEQFF. CDR3 DNA: TGTGCCAGCAGTTATACTCTAGCGGGAGTTATCAATGAGCAGTTCTTC.

This rearrangement joins TRBV11-3 to TRBJ1-1; the match to TRBD1 covers 10 bases. Unmatched junction bases numbered 7, after V lost 3 bases and J lost 6 bases. Germline values: CDR1 SGHNT, CDR2 YENEEA. The CDR3 extends over 15 amino acids. CDR3 sequence reads: CASSLRDRGRSEAFF. Written as DNA, the CDR3 is TGTGCCAGCAGCTTGAGGGACAGGGGCCGGTCTGAAGCTTTCTTT.

The rearrangement links TRBV2 to TRBJ2-3; D perhaps matches TRBD1 (5 bases). The CDR3 spans 14 residues. CDR1 and CDR2 (germline): SNHLY, FYNNEI. V was pared by 6 bases and J by 13 bases, with 23 bases between. The CDR3 DNA follows: TGTGCCAGCAGACTAATAGAGGACACCGACAAGGAGTATTTT. Amino acid sequence: CASRLIEDTDKEYF.

The rearrangement joins TRBV14 to TRBJ1-1; D ambiguous. Germline V gene sequence: CDR1 SGHDN, CDR2 FVKESK. This CDR3 contains 16 residues. The V and J ends lost 0 bases and 0 bases respectively, with 11 bases between them. The CDR3: CASSQELSSVNTEAFF. As DNA, the CDR3 is TGTGCCAGCAGCCAAGAACTCTCGTCGGTGAACACTGAAGCTTTCTTT.

This clone was picked up a small number of times. V and J are TRBV30 and TRBJ1-1; D uncertain. Germline V gene data show CDR1 as GTSNPN and CDR2 as SVGIG (reference sequence). The V end was cut by 5 bases, the J end by 2 bases, with 12 bases between. The CDR3 runs 13 residues. This CDR3 is CAWDIGGNTEAFF. DNA of the CDR3: TGTGCCTGGGACATAGGAGGAAACACTGAAGCTTTCTTT. The full variable domain, completed using reference TRBV30 and TRBJ1-1, is SQTIHQWPATLVQPVGSPLSLECTVEGTSNPNLYWYRQAAGRGLQLLFYSVGIGQISSEVPQNLSASRPQDRQFILSSKKLLLSDSGFYLCAWDIGGNTEAFFGQGTRLTVV.